The entry that follows covers one TCR beta chain sequence. This receptor's antigen is unknown. Base quality data are lacking; no much larger clone is found one base away. The germline V gene encodes CDR1 SGHDT and CDR2 YYEEEE. The CDR3 measures 15 amino acids from cysteine to phenylalanine. Just CDR3 DNA is preserved here, 45 bases in frame from base 1. V and J are truncated by 1 base and 3 bases respectively, leaving an intervening sequence of 13 bases. The data derive from a study of blood T cell repertoires in COVID-19 (dated by TCRdb to the early 2020s). Regarding the complete study: The collaborator samples originated in the United States, Italy and Spain and spanned the acute and convalescent phases of COVID-19. The material from the prospective study consisted of cDNA or gDNA derived from T cells, B-cell-depleted T cells, or PBMCs. The dataset comprised deeply sampled blood TCRbeta repertoires from subjects exposed to, actively infected with, or recovered from COVID-19. A freely available public database, intended as a resource for researchers studying the immune response to SARS-CoV-2, is where the repertoires were released. The samples were drawn from two sources: the first 160 participants of the ongoing ImmuneRACE study, and 1,254 subjects contributed by 6 global collaborators. Nearly every sample came with metadata listing a de-identified subject ID, COVID-19 status, age in years and sex. Where available, HLA class I and class II types were taken from metadata supplied by the sample provider and were not determined by assay-based typing.

In the prospective study, participants were about 18 to 89 years old, resided in fewer than 25 geographic areas of the United States, and were enrolled through a virtual design. To assign participants to cohorts, the prospective study relied on clinical history that participants themselves reported in a screening survey and a study questionnaire. ImmuneRACE Cohort 3 recovered participants were defined by two consecutive negative NP/OP PCR tests, healthcare professional clearance, or symptom resolution. Each participant in the prospective study had whole blood, serum and a nasopharyngeal or oropharyngeal swab collected by mobile phlebotomists. Additional blood draws and questionnaires over an approximately 2-month period could optionally be provided by prospective study participants. Before DNA extraction, prospective study blood samples were shipped either frozen or at room temperature. TCRbeta CDR3 regions were amplified from genomic DNA using the immunoSEQ Assay, a bias-controlled multiplex PCR. Concerning the study's data processing: The number of nucleated cells in each sample was estimated from the amplification of reference gene primers within the assay. To quantify the absolute abundance of each unique TCRbeta CDR3 rearrangement, sequence reads were collapsed and filtered. For each sample, productive Simpson clonality was calculated as the square root of Simpson's diversity index over productive rearrangements. In its TCRdb copy, this immuneACCESS table keeps in-frame sequences only and misses some clones. Where compared with another copy, unresolved V genes explain less than half of these, and the others have no known cause. The DNA gave D and trimming, while V, J and clone size come from that table. The sample profile shows over 150,000 clones; more than 70% of them were found once. The ten top clones hold roughly 6.2% of the sample.

What the research found in general, with its limitations: Clinical and demographic metadata were provided uncurated, with the amount varying by source and participant.

Sample: PBMCs or T cells enriched from blood (not recorded which). Recombination joined TRBV5-6 with TRBJ1-1; 5 matching bases give a weak D call of TRBD1. This TCR came from a man aged 35-49 years who had recovered from COVID-19. The DNA sequence is given as TGTGCCAGCAGCTTGCTGTGGGGCAGTGACACTGAAGCTTTCTTT. It codes for CASSLLWGSDTEAFF.